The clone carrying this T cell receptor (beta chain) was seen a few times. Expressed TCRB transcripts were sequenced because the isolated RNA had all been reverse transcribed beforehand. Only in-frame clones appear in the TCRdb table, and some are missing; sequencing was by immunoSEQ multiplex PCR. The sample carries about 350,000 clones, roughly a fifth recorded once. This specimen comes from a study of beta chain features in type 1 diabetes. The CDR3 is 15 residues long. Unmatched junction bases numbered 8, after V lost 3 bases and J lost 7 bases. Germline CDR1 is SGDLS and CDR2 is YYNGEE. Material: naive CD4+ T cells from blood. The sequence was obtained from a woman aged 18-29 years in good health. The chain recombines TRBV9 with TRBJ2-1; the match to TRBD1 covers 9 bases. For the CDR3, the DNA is TGTGCCAGCAGCGCTCGGGACAGGGTTTTGAATGAGCAGTTCTTC. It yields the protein CASSARDRVLNEQFF. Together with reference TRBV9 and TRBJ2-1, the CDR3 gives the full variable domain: DSGVTQTPKHLITATGQRVTLRCSPRSGDLSVYWYQQSLDQGLQFLIQYYNGEERAKGNILERFSAQQFPDLHSELNLSSLELGDSALYFCASSARDRVLNEQFFGPGTRLTVL.